Below, 28 T cell receptor beta chains from the same sample are listed, as sequenced in a study of cytomegalovirus exposure and HLA in healthy donors (dated by TCRdb to 2016 to 2017). The library was prepared using the immunoSEQ multiplex PCR assay. For the multiplex PCR, a mixture combining 60 forward primers for TCR Vbeta segments and 13 reverse primers for TCR Jbeta segments was used. This is the immuneACCESS table as TCRdb keeps it, with only in-frame sequences that have V and J called. A part of the clones is gone; compared with another copy, unresolved V genes explain less than half, and the rest is unexplained. For this sample there are 180,000 or so clones; about 79% appear just once. The ten largest clones take up around 15% of the sample. The source material was PBMCs. All receptors come from a man between 50 and 59 years old in good health and CMV-seropositive.

The chain has TRBV7-2 and TRBJ2-1; no clear D. CDR3 length equals 13 residues. CDR1 and CDR2 (germline): SGHTA, FQGNSA. V lost 1 base to trimming and J lost 8 bases, with 9 bases between them. This CDR3 reads CASSLERRHEQFF. DNA for the CDR3: TGTGCCAGCAGCTTAGAACGGCGGCATGAGCAGTTCTTC.

The chain combines TRBV5-4 with TRBJ2-5; 7 bases are shared with TRBD1. The trim removed 4 bases at V and 1 base at J, leaving 7 bases unmatched. Germline lookup yields CDR1 SGHNT and CDR2 YYREEE (reference sequence). The CDR3 covers 15 residues. The CDR3 nucleotides are TGTGCCAGCAGCAGCTACGGGACAGCCCAAGAGACCCAGTACTTC. Translating it yields CASSSYGTAQETQYF.

The genes are TRBV5-6 and TRBJ2-7; possibly TRBD2 for D (6 bases). CDR1 and CDR2 from the germline V gene are SGHDT and YYEEEE. V gave up 3 bases and J gave up 0 bases, with 7 bases separating them. This CDR3 has 13 residues. CDR3 amino acids: CASSYGSSYEQYV. DNA of the CDR3: TGTGCCAGCAGCTACGGGAGCTCCTACGAGCAGTACGTC.

The chain has TRBV6-1 and TRBJ2-5; D might be TRBD2 (5 bases). The CDR3 is 15 residues long. With 2 bases removed from V and 2 bases from J, the gap between germline ends came to 12 bases. The germline V gene encodes CDR1 MNHNS and CDR2 SASEGT. The CDR3 sequence is CASSEMGARQETQYF. CDR3 bases: TGTGCCAGCAGTGAAATGGGAGCGCGGCAAGAGACCCAGTACTTC.

The chain employs TRBV6-1 and TRBJ1-2; D may be TRBD1 (5 bases). V lost 7 bases to trimming and J lost 4 bases, with 16 bases between them. The CDR3 runs to 14 residues. Germline-derived CDR1 and CDR2 are MNHNS and SASEGT. The CDR3 spells CASNSQGLRYGYTF. CDR3 DNA: TGTGCCAGCAATAGTCAGGGTTTACGCTATGGCTACACCTTC.

The J gene is TRBJ2-1, the V gene TRBV6-5; 7 nucleotides agree with TRBD2. The CDR3 length is 16 residues. Germline CDR1 and CDR2: MNHEY and SVGAGI. The V and J ends lost 4 bases and 10 bases, in that order; junction bases with no gene match: 16. The CDR3 sequence is CASSSLPHGGGGEQFF. The CDR3 DNA reads TGTGCCAGCAGTTCCCTACCCCACGGTGGGGGAGGGGAGCAGTTCTTC.

Here the CDR3 reads CASSLVTGGTSTDTQYF. The CDR3 DNA reads as TGTGCCAGCAGCTTAGTGACAGGGGGTACTAGCACAGATACGCAGTATTTT. The chain combines TRBV7-2 with TRBJ2-3; 9 bases map to TRBD1. CDR1 is SGHTA and CDR2 is FQGNSA in the germline V gene. V shed 1 base, J shed 0 bases, and the junction held 5 bases outside the gene matches. The CDR3 consists of 17 residues. The whole variable domain, filled in from reference TRBV7-2 and TRBJ2-3, reads GAGVSQSPSNKVTEKGKDVELRCDPISGHTALYWYRQSLGQGLEFLIYFQGNSAPDKSGLPSDRFSAERTGGSVSTLTIQRTQQEDSAVYLCASSLVTGGTSTDTQYFGPGTRLTVL.

J is TRBJ1-4 and V is TRBV7-8; no definite D call. The CDR3 has 17 amino acids. V lost 5 bases and J lost 7, with 23 bases in between. In germline, CDR1 is SGHVS, CDR2 FQNEAQ. The CDR3 coding sequence is TGTGCCAGCAGCCCCCAGGAACCCCTTTTGAGTGTTGAAAAACTGTTTTTT. It codes for CASSPQEPLLSVEKLFF.

This clone has more than one count but fewer than ten. The chain joins TRBV13 to TRBJ1-1; perhaps TRBD1 as D (6 bases). V was shortened by 6 bases and J by 0 bases, with 14 bases between the two germline ends. CDR3 length equals 15 residues. Germline CDR1 is PRHDT and CDR2 is FYEKMQ (reference sequence). CDR3 protein: CASRGWTDLNTEAFF. The CDR3 DNA follows: TGTGCCAGCAGGGGATGGACAGATCTGAACACTGAAGCTTTCTTT.

The J gene is TRBJ1-6, the V gene TRBV7-2; D unclear. The V end lost 1 base, the J end lost 7 bases, and 11 bases lay between the germline ends. The CDR3 runs to 15 residues. The V gene's germline CDR1 is SGHTA and CDR2 FQGNSA. The CDR3 sequence is CASSLGAGSNSPLHF. The CDR3, as DNA: TGTGCCAGCAGCTTAGGGGCGGGGTCGAATTCACCCCTCCACTTT.

In its sample, this clone was seen a few times. The rearrangement uses TRBV14 and TRBJ1-1; the match to TRBD1 covers 8 bases. Germline CDR1 is SGHDN and CDR2 is FVKESK. Germline trimming cut 3 bases from V and 10 bases from J; bases unmatched to any gene: 10. The CDR3 length is 14 residues. For the CDR3, the DNA is TGTGCCAGCAGCCAGGCCTCAGGGGGCGCGAGAGCTTTCTTT. It translates to CASSQASGGARAFF.

The chain combines TRBV7-2 with TRBJ1-4, with no clear D. The CDR3 length is 15 residues. The germline V gene encodes CDR1 SGHTA and CDR2 FQGNSA. V lost 3 bases, J lost 7 bases, and 15 bases lay in between. The CDR3 reads CASSLGGGLIEKLFF. CDR3 DNA sequence: TGTGCCAGCAGCTTGGGCGGCGGGTTAATTGAAAAACTGTTTTTT. The variable domain in full, completed from reference TRBV7-2 and TRBJ1-4, reads GAGVSQSPSNKVTEKGKDVELRCDPISGHTALYWYRQSLGQGLEFLIYFQGNSAPDKSGLPSDRFSAERTGGSVSTLTIQRTQQEDSAVYLCASSLGGGLIEKLFFGSGTQLSVL.

The chain links TRBV28 to TRBJ1-4, with 11 bases lining up with TRBD1. V was pared by 6 bases and J by 8 bases, with 8 bases of the junction left unmatched. Germline CDR1 reads MDHEN; CDR2 reads SYDVKM. The length of the CDR3 is 15 residues. The CDR3 DNA follows: TGTGCCAGCAGGGGGGGGACAGGGGGACAGGAAAAACTGTTTTTT. The encoded protein is CASRGGTGGQEKLFF. Complete variable domain (other parts from reference TRBV28 and TRBJ1-4): DVKVTQSSRYLVKRTGEKVFLECVQDMDHENMFWYRQDPGLGLRLIYFSYDVKMKEKGDIPEGYSVSREKKERFSLILESASTNQTSMYLCASRGGTGGQEKLFFGSGTQLSVL.

The chain combines TRBV28 with TRBJ2-7, with D uncertain. Germline assignment: CDR1 MDHEN and CDR2 SYDVKM. CDR3 size: 13 residues. Trimming cost V 1 base and J 3 bases, with 7 bases left between them. This CDR3 reads CASSLYPGYEQYV. The CDR3 DNA reads as TGTGCCAGCAGTTTATATCCAGGCTACGAGCAGTACGTC.

V gene TRBV6-1 combines with J gene TRBJ1-6; 8 bases map to TRBD1. Germline V gene data show CDR1 as MNHNS and CDR2 as SASEGT. The CDR3 is 14 amino acids. The junction had 8 bases not matched to a gene; V was cut back by 6 bases and J by 10 bases. The DNA for the CDR3 is TGTGCCAGCAGCTCCGACAGGGGCCTGTCACCCCTCCACTTT. Its translation is CASSSDRGLSPLHF.

The rearrangement joins TRBV4-3 to TRBJ2-7; TRBD2 might be the D (5 bases). V was pared by 0 bases and J by 5 bases, with 8 bases between. This CDR3 region has 13 residues. Germline CDR1 and CDR2: LGHNA and YSLEER. CDR3 DNA sequence: TGCGCCAGCAGCCAAGATAACGGGGACGAGCAGTACTTC. It encodes CASSQDNGDEQYF.

This clone was counted once. This chain links TRBV9 with TRBJ2-1, with TRBD1 matching over 9 bases. Germline CDR1 reads SGDLS; CDR2 reads YYNGEE. Germline trimming cut 4 bases from V and 1 base from J; bases unmatched to any gene: 9. The CDR3 length is 17 residues. The CDR3 is CASSRASGTGSYNEQFF. CDR3 bases: TGTGCCAGCAGCCGAGCATCTGGGACAGGGTCCTACAATGAGCAGTTCTTC.

V gene TRBV5-1 combines with J gene TRBJ2-3, with TRBD1 matching 10 bases. The trim removed 5 bases at V and 0 bases at J, leaving 6 bases unmatched. The germline V gene has CDR1 SGHRS and CDR2 YFSETQ. The CDR3 has 16 amino acids. CDR3 coding DNA: TGCGCCAGCAGGGGACAGGGGCTAGATAGCACAGATACGCAGTATTTT. Translation gives CASRGQGLDSTDTQYF.

The chain uses TRBV7-9 and TRBJ2-4, with 7 bases matching TRBD2. This CDR3 has 17 residues. Looked up from germline, CDR1 is SEHNR and CDR2 is FQNEAQ (reference sequence). Unmatched junction bases numbered 7, after V lost 1 base and J lost 1 base. CDR3 protein: CASSLVSGIVAKNIQYF. The CDR3 DNA sequence: TGTGCCAGCAGCTTAGTGAGCGGGATAGTGGCCAAAAACATTCAGTACTTC.

V is TRBV6-6 and J is TRBJ2-7, with TRBD1 matching over 7 bases. The CDR3 contains 14 residues. The germline V gene encodes CDR1 MNHNY and CDR2 SVGAGI (reference sequence). Trimming took 6 bases from V and 2 from J; bases not matched to a gene: 7. The CDR3 loop reads CASSPYRGPYEQYF. CDR3 coding DNA: TGTGCCAGCAGCCCTTACAGGGGACCCTACGAGCAGTACTTC.

On this clone itself: The same CDR3 is also encoded by other DNA sequences in this sample. This chain joins TRBV5-1 and TRBJ2-1; 10 bases match TRBD2. The CDR3 runs 15 residues. Germline CDR1 is SGHRS and CDR2 is YFSETQ. V gave up 2 bases and J gave up 5 bases; unmatched junction bases: 4. The CDR3 spells CASSFLAGADNEQFF. In DNA, the CDR3 is TGCGCCAGCAGCTTCCTAGCGGGGGCGGACAATGAGCAGTTCTTC.

J is TRBJ2-2 and V is TRBV21-1; the DNA was not used to check the table's D call, TRBD2. TRBV21-1 is a recognized pseudogene. CDR3 length: 17 amino acids. In DNA, the CDR3 is TGTGCCAGCAGCAAAGGGGGACTAGCGGTCCGGACCGGGGAGCTGTTTTTT. Encoded protein: CASSKGGLAVRTGELFF.

This chain links TRBV4-2 with TRBJ2-7, with unresolved D. Trimming took off 2 bases at V and 0 bases at J, with 11 bases between the two ends. The CDR3 consists of 15 residues. Germline CDR1 and CDR2: LGHNA and YNFKEQ. The DNA of the CDR3 is TGTGCCAGCAGCCAATGGCTAGGCATCTCCTACGAGCAGTACTTC. This codes for CASSQWLGISYEQYF.

This chain links TRBV18 with TRBJ2-2, with 13 positions matching TRBD2. The CDR3 length is 18 residues. The germline V gene has CDR1 KGHSH and CDR2 LQKENI. Trimming took 5 bases from V and 0 from J; bases not matched to a gene: 6. In DNA form, the CDR3 reads TGTGCCAGCTCATCCCGACTAGCGGGGGGTTCGAACACCGGGGAGCTGTTTTTT. This sequence encodes CASSSRLAGGSNTGELFF. Drawing the rest from reference TRBV18 and TRBJ2-2, the complete variable domain is NAGVMQNPRHLVRRRGQEARLRCSPMKGHSHVYWYRQLPEEGLKFMVYLQKENIIDESGMPKERFSAEFPKEGPSILRIQQVVRGDSAAYFCASSSRLAGGSNTGELFFGEGSRLTVL.

This clone has only one observation. The chain's CDR3 is CASSFTGTTPKAYGYTF. The CDR3 DNA reads TGCGCCAGCAGCTTTACCGGGACAACACCCAAGGCTTATGGCTACACCTTC. The V and J genes are TRBV5-1 and TRBJ1-2, with D possibly being TRBD1 (6 bases). This CDR3 contains 17 residues. Germline CDR1 SGHRS, CDR2 YFSETQ. V dropped 2 bases and J dropped 5 bases, with 22 bases sitting between them.

The V gene is TRBV27, the J gene TRBJ1-1; a weak D match, TRBD1 (6 bases). This CDR3 has 18 residues. Trimming removed 7 bases at V and 2 bases at J, with 26 bases between. The germline V gene encodes CDR1 MNHEY and CDR2 SMNVEV (reference sequence). The CDR3 nucleotides read TGTGCCAGCAACTACATCTCCAGGGGCCCATCCCGTAACACTGAAGCTTTCTTT. Protein: CASNYISRGPSRNTEAFF.

This sequence joins TRBV9 and TRBJ2-3; 8 positions match TRBD2. CDR1 SGDLS and CDR2 YYNGEE come from the germline V gene. After removal of 1 base from V and 1 base from J, the junction contained 8 bases not matched to a gene. The CDR3 loop spans 17 amino acids. The chain's CDR3 is CASSVYSGGGGTDTQYF. DNA of the CDR3: TGTGCCAGCAGCGTATACAGCGGGGGAGGGGGCACAGATACGCAGTATTTT.

There are a few counts of this clone. The chain couples TRBV6-1 to TRBJ1-2; weak D call: TRBD1 (5 bases). The CDR3 extends over 15 amino acids. The V gene's germline CDR1 is MNHNS and CDR2 SASEGT. Deletions cut 2 bases from V and 4 bases from J, with 14 bases between. Here the CDR3 reads CASSERGGNGYGYTF. Here the CDR3 DNA reads TGTGCCAGCAGTGAACGGGGGGGGAACGGCTATGGCTACACCTTC.